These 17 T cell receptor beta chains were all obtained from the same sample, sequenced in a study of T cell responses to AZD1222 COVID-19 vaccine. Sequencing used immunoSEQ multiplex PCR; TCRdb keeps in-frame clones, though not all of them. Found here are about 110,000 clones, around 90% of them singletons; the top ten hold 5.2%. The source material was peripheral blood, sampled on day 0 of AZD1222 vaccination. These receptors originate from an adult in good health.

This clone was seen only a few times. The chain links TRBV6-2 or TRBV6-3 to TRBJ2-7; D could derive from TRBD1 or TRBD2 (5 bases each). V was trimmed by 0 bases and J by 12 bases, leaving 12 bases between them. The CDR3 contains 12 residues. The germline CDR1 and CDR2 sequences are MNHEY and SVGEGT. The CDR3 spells CASSYSQGPGYF. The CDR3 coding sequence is TGTGCCAGCAGTTACTCCCAGGGACCGGGGTACTTC.

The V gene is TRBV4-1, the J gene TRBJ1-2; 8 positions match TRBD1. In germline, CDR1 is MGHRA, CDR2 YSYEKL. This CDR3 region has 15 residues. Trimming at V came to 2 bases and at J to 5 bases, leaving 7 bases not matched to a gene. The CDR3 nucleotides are TGCGCCAGCAGCCAAACCCGGGACAGGAAATATGGCTACACCTTC. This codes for CASSQTRDRKYGYTF.

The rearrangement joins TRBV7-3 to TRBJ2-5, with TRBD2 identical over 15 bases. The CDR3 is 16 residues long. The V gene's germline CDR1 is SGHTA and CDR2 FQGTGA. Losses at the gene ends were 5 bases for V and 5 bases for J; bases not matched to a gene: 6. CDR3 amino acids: CASSPGTSGGRETQYF. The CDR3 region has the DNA TGTGCCAGCAGCCCGGGGACTAGCGGGGGGCGGGAGACCCAGTACTTC.

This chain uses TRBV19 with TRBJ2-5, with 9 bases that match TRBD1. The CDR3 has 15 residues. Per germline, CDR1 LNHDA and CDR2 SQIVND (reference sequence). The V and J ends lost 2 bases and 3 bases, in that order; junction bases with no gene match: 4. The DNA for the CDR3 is TGTGCCAGTAGTATACCGGGACAGGGAAAAGAGACCCAGTACTTC. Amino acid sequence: CASSIPGQGKETQYF.

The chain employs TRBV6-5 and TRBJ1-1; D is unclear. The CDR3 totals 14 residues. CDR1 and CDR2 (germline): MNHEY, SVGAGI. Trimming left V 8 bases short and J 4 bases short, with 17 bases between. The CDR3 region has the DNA TGTGCCAGCCTACCCGACGCTCTGAGCACTGAAGCTTTCTTT. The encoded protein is CASLPDALSTEAFF.

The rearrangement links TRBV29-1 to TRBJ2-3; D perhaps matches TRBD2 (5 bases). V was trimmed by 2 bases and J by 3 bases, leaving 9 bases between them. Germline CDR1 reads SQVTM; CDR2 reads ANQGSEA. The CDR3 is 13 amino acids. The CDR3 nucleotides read TGCAGCGTTGAACTAGGAGGAACAGATACGCAGTATTTT. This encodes CSVELGGTDTQYF.

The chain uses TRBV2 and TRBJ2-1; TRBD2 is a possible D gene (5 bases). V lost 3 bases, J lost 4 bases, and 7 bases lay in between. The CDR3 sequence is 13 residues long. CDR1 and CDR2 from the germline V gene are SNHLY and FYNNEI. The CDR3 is CASSDEGYNEQFF. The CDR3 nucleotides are TGTGCCAGCAGTGACGAGGGATACAATGAGCAGTTCTTC.

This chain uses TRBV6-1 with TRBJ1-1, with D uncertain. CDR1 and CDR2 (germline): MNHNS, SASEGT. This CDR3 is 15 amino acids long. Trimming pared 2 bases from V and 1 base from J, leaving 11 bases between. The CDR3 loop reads CASSEYPTGNTEAFF. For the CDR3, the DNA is TGTGCCAGCAGTGAATACCCGACTGGGAACACTGAAGCTTTCTTT.

The CDR3 DNA reads TGTGCCAGCAGTTTTGCGGGGCGGGACCCCCCCCAGCATTTT. Its translation: CASSFAGRDPPQHF. The chain couples TRBV28 to TRBJ1-5; maybe TRBD1 (5 bases). The germline V and J ends were trimmed by 3 bases and 10 bases, with 16 bases remaining between them. Germline V CDR1 and CDR2: MDHEN, SYDVKM. CDR3 size: 14 residues.

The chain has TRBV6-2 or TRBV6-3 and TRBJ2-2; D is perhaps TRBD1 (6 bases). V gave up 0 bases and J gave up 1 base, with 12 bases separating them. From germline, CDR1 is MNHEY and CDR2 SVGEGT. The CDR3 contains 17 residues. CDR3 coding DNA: TGTGCCAGCAGTTACTCGAGTTCACAGGGGAACACCGGGGAGCTGTTTTTT. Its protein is CASSYSSSQGNTGELFF.

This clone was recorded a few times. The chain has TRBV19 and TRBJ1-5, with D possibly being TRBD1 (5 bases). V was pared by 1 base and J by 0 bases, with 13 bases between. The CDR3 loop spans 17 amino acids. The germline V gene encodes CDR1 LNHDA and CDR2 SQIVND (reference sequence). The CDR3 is CASSIVGTSPSNQPQHF. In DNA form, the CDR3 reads TGTGCCAGTAGTATAGTTGGGACTTCCCCTAGCAATCAGCCCCAGCATTTT. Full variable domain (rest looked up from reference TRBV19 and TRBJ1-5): DGGITQSPKYLFRKEGQNVTLSCEQNLNHDAMYWYRQDPGQGLRLIYYSQIVNDFQKGDIAEGYSVSREKKESFPLTVTSAQKNPTAFYLCASSIVGTSPSNQPQHFGDGTRLSIL.

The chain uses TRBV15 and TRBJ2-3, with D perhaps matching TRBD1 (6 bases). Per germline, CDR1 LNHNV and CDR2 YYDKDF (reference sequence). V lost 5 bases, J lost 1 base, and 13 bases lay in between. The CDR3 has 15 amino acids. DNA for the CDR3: TGTGCCACCAGCCTTCACAGGGCCGGCACAGATACGCAGTATTTT. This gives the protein CATSLHRAGTDTQYF.

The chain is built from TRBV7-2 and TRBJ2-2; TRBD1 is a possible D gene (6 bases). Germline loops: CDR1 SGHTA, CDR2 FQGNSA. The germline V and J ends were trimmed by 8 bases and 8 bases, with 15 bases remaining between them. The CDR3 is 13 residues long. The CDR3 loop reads CASGTFPGGELFF. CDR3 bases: TGTGCCAGCGGGACATTCCCTGGGGGGGAGCTGTTTTTT.

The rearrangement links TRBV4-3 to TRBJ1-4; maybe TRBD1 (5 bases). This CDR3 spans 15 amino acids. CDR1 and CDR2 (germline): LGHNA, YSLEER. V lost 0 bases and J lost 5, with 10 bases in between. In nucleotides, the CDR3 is TGCGCCAGCAGCCAAGACCTGGGGGGAAATGAAAAACTGTTTTTT. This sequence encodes CASSQDLGGNEKLFF.

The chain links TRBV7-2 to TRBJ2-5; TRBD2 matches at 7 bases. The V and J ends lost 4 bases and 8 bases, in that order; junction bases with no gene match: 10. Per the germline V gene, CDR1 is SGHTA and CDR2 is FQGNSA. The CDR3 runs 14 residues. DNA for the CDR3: TGTGCCAGCAGCTCCACACGGGGCGGGGGTACCCAGTACTTC. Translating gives CASSSTRGGGTQYF.

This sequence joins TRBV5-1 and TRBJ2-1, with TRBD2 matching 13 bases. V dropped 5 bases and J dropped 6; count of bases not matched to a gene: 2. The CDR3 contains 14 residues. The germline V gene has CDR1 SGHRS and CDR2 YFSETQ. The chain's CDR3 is CASSRTSGGNEQFF. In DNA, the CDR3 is TGCGCCAGCAGTAGGACTAGCGGGGGCAATGAGCAGTTCTTC.

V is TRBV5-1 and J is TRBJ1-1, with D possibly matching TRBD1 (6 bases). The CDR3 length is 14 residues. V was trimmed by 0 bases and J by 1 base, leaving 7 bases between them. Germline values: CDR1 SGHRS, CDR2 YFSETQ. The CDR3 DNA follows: TGCGCCAGCAGCTTGGGGGGACAGAACACTGAAGCTTTCTTT. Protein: CASSLGGQNTEAFF. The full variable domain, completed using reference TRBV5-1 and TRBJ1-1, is KAGVTQTPRYLIKTRGQQVTLSCSPISGHRSVSWYQQTPGQGLQFLFEYFSETQRNKGNFPGRFSGRQFSNSRSEMNVSTLELGDSALYLCASSLGGQNTEAFFGQGTRLTVV.